This T cell receptor beta chain was found in a study of CD8 T cells in ankylosing spondylitis. Whole-study results and caveats: Characteristic of ankylosing spondylitis blood, it appeared, was a TCR beta motif comprising roughly eight highly homologous variants.

This clonotype was detected ten times or more. Its antigen is still unknown. The V gene's germline CDR1 is SGDLS and CDR2 YYNGEE. V lost 3 bases to trimming and J lost 0 bases; unmatched junction nucleotides: 4. The CDR3 has 15 residues. It was by quantitative 5'-RACE with molecular barcodes that TCR beta libraries were made. Each CDR3 protein gets one entry after TCRdb re-called the 5' RACE reads with MiXCR. The sample holds 230,000 or so distinct CDR3 sequences, about 18% seen once. The sample consisted of blood, either unsorted or a sorted T cell fraction (not recorded which). The chain uses TRBV9 and TRBJ2-3, with 7 bases matching TRBD2. The sequence was obtained from a male donor with ankylosing spondylitis or in good health (not recorded which). This CDR3 is CASSASGTSTDTQYF. The CDR3 DNA reads as TGTGCCAGCAGCGCTAGCGGAACGAGCACAGATACGCAGTATTTT. Combining the CDR3 with reference TRBV9 and TRBJ2-3 gives the whole variable domain DSGVTQTPKHLITATGQRVTLRCSPRSGDLSVYWYQQSLDQGLQFLIQYYNGEERAKGNILERFSAQQFPDLHSELNLSSLELGDSALYFCASSASGTSTDTQYFGPGTRLTVL.